This T cell receptor (beta chain) was recovered during a study of shared clonotypes between healthy human individuals. The protocol was immunoSEQ multiplex PCR, while the TCRdb copy is restricted to in-frame clones and leaves out a portion. The data show 1,400,000 or so clones, approximately 98.5% seen once. Regarding the study as a whole: Naive subsets tended to show greater estimated richness than memory subsets. Non-shared clonotypes were found to have lower generation probabilities than the clonotypes that were shared by all four of the sorted-subset donors.

As regards this clone: Its antigen is unidentified. The sample holds other DNA sequences that translate to the same CDR3.

The CDR3 length is 13 residues. Germline V gene lookup returns CDR1 KGHSH and CDR2 LQKENI. The V end lost 6 bases, the J end lost 3 bases, and 12 bases lay between the germline ends. What was sequenced was naive CD4+ T cells sorted from blood. Subset indicated: CD45RA+ positively selected. The chain employs TRBV18 and TRBJ2-7; D possibly corresponds to TRBD1 (6 bases). This TCR came from a young man in good health. The CDR3 nucleotides are TGTGCCAGCTCCACAGGGCCAGGCTACGAGCAGTACTTC. Its translation is CASSTGPGYEQYF.